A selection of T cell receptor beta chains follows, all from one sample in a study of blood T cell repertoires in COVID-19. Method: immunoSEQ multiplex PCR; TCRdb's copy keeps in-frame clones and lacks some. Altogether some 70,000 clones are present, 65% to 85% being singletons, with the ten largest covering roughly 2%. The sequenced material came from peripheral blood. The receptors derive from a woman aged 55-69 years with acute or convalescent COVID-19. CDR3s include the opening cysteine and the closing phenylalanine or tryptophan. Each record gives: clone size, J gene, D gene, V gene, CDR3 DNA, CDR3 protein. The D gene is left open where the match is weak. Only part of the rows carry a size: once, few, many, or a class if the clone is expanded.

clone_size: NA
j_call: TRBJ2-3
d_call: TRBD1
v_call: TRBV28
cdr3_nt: TGTGCCAGCAGCCACACTCCGGGACAGGGGTCAGATACGCAGTATTTT
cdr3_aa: CASSHTPGQGSDTQYF

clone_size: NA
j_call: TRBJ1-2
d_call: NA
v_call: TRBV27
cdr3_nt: TGTGCCAGCAGGCTACAGGGAAGGGGGGGCTACACCTTC
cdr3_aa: CASRLQGRGGYTF

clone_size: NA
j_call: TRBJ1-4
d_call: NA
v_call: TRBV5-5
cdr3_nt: TGTGCCAGCAGCCTAGGACAAACAACTAATGAAAAACTGTTTTTT
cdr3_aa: CASSLGQTTNEKLFF

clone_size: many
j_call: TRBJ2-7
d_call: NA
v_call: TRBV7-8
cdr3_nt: TGTGCCAGCAGCCTGGTCGGGGTAACACCCTACGAGCAGTACTTC
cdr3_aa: CASSLVGVTPYEQYF

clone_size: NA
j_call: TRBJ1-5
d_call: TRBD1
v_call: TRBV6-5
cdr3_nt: TGTGCCAGCACTCGGGACAGCTTCTTAAGGCAGCCCCAGCATTTT
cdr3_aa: CASTRDSFLRQPQHF

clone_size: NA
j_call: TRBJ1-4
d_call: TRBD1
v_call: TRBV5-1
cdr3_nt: TGCGCCAGCAGCTTTGGACAGGGCAATGAAAAACTGTTTTTT
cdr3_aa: CASSFGQGNEKLFF

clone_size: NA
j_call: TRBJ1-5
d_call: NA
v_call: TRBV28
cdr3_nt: TGTGCCAGCACGCGGAGAGGGAATCAGCCCCAGCATTTT
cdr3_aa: CASTRRGNQPQHF

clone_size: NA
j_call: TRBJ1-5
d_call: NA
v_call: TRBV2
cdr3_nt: TGTGCCAGCAGTCAGAGGAGAGACAATCAGCCCCAGCATTTT
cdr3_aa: CASSQRRDNQPQHF

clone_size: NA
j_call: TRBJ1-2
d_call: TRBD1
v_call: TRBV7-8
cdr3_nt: TGTGCCAGCAGCCAACCGGGACAGGGGGCAAGTGGCTACACCTTC
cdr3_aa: CASSQPGQGASGYTF

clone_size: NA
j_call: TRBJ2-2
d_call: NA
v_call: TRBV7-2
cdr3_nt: TGTGCCAGCAGCTTAGGCTGGCTGAACACCGGGGAGCTGTTTTTT
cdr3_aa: CASSLGWLNTGELFF

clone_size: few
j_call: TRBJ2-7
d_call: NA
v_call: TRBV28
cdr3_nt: TGTGCCAGCAACTTGGACCCACCGGGGTCGGGCGAGCAGTACTTC
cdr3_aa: CASNLDPPGSGEQYF

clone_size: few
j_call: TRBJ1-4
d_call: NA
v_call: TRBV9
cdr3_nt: TGTGCCAGCAGCGTAGACGGGGAGGGGGAAAAACTGTTTTTT
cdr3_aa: CASSVDGEGEKLFF

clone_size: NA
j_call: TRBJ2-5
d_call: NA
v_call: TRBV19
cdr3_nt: TGTGCCAGTAGTATCGACAGTGGCCATGGGGAGACCCAGTACTTC
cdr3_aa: CASSIDSGHGETQYF

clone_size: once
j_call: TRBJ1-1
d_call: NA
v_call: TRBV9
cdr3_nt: TGTGCCAGCAGCGTTGGACTCGGGGAATCGGTGAACACTGAAGCTTTCTTT
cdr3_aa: CASSVGLGESVNTEAFF

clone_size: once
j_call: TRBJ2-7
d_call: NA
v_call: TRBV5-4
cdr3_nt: TGTGCCAGCAGTCAGAGGACAGCTACTTCCTACGAGCAGTACTTC
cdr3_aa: CASSQRTATSYEQYF

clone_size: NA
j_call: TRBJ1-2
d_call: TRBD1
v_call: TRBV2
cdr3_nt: TGTGCCAGCAGTTCCGACAGGGGGTCTGGCTACACCTTC
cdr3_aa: CASSSDRGSGYTF

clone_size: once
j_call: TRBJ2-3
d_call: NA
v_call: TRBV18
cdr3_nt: TGTGCCAGCTCACCCCGGTCGGGAGCACAGTATTTT
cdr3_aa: CASSPRSGAQYF

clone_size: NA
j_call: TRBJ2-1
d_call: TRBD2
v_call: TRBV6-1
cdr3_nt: TGTGCCAGCAGTGAGGTAGCGGGCTACAATGAGCAGTTCTTC
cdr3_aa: CASSEVAGYNEQFF

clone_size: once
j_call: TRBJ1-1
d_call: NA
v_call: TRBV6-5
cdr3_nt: TGTGCCAGCAGGAAAGAGGTAGGGAGCACTGAAGCTTTCTTT
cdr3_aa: CASRKEVGSTEAFF

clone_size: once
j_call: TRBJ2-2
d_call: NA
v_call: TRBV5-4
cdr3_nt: TGTGCCAGCAGCTTGGGTACGGGAGAAACCGGGGAGCTGTTTTTT
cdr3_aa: CASSLGTGETGELFF

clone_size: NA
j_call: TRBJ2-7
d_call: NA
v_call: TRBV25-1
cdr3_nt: TGTGCCAGCAGTGCCGGCTACGAGCAGTACTTC
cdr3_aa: CASSAGYEQYF

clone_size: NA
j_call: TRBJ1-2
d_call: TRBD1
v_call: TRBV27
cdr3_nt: TGTGCCAGCAGTTTTGACAGGGACTATGGCTACACCTTC
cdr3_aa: CASSFDRDYGYTF

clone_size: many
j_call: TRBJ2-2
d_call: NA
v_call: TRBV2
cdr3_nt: TGTGCCAGCAGTGAAGGAGCGGGCGGGGAGCTGTTTTTT
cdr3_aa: CASSEGAGGELFF

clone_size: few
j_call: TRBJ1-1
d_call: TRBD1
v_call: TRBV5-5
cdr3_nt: TGTGCCAGCAGCCGGGGGACAGACACTGAAGCTTTCTTT
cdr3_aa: CASSRGTDTEAFF

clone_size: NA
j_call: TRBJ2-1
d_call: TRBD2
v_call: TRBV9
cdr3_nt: TGTGCCAGCAGCCCTTCTAGCGGGATCTATGAGCAGTTCTTC
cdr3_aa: CASSPSSGIYEQFF

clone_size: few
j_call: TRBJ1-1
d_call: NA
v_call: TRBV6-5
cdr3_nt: TGTGCCAGCAGAGATTCAGGACTGGGGAACACTGAAGCTTTCTTT
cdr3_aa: CASRDSGLGNTEAFF

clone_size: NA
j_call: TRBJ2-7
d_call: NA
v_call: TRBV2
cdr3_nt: TGTGCCAGCAGTGAACTTCCCCTTCCCTACGAGCAGTACTTC
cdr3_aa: CASSELPLPYEQYF

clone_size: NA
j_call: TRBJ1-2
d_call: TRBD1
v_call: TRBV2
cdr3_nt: TGTGCCAGCAGTTCATGGACAGGGGGCGTTGGCTACACCTTC
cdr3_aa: CASSSWTGGVGYTF

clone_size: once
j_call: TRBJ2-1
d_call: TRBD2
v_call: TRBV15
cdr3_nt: TGTGCCACCAGCAGAGGGGGCGGGAGCTCCTACAATGAGCAGTTCTTC
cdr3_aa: CATSRGGGSSYNEQFF